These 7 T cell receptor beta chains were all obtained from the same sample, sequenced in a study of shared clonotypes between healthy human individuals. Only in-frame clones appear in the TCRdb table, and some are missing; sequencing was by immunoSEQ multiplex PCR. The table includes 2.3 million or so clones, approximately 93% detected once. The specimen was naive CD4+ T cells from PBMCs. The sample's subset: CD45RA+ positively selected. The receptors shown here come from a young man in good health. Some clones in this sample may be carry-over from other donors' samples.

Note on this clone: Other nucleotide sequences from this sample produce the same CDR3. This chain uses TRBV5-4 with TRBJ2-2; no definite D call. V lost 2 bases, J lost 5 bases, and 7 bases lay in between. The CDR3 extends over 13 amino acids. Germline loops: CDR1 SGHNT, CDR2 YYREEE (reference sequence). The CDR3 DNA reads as TGTGCCAGCAGCTTTTCGAGTACCGGGGAGCTGTTTTTT. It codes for CASSFSSTGELFF. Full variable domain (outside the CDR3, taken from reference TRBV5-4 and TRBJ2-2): ETGVTQSPTHLIKTRGQQVTLRCSSQSGHNTVSWYQQALGQGPQFIFQYYREEENGRGNFPPRFSGLQFPNYSSELNVNALELDDSALYLCASSFSSTGELFFGEGSRLTVL.

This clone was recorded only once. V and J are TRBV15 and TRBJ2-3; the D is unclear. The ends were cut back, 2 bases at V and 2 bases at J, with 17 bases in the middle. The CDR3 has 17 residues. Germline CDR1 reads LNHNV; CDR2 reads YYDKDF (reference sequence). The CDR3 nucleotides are TGTGCCACCAGCAGACTGACCGCTCTCACCATCACAGATACGCAGTATTTT. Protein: CATSRLTALTITDTQYF.

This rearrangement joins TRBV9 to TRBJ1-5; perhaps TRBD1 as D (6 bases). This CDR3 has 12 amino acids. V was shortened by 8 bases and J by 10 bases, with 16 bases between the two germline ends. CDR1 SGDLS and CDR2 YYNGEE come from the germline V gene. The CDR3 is CARQGGIFPQHF. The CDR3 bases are TGTGCCAGACAGGGCGGAATATTTCCCCAGCATTTT. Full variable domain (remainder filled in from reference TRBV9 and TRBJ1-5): DSGVTQTPKHLITATGQRVTLRCSPRSGDLSVYWYQQSLDQGLQFLIQYYNGEERAKGNILERFSAQQFPDLHSELNLSSLELGDSALYFCARQGGIFPQHFGDGTRLSIL.

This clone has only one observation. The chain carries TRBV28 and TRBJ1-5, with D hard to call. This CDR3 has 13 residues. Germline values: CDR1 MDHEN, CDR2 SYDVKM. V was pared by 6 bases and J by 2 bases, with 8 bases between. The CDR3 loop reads CASRQQRNQPQHF. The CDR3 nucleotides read TGTGCCAGCAGACAACAGCGCAATCAGCCCCAGCATTTT.

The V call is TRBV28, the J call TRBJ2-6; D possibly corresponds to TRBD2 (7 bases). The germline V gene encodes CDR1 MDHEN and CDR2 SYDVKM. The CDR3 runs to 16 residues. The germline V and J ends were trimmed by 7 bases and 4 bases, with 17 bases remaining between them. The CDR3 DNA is TGTGCCAGCATCCAACGGGGGGCCTCCGGGGCCAACGTCCTGACTTTC. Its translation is CASIQRGASGANVLTF.

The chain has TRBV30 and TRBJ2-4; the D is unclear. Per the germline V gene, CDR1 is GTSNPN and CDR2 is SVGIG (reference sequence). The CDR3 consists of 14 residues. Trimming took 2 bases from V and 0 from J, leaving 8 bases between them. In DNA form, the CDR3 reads TGTGCCTGGAGTCCAGGATTAGCCAAAAACATTCAGTACTTC. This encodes CAWSPGLAKNIQYF.

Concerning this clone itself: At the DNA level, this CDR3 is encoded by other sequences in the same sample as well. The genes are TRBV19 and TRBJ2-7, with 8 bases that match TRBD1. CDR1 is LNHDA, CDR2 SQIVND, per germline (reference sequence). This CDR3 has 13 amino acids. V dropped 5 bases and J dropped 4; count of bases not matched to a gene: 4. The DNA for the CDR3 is TGTGCCAGTAGTCGAGGACAGGGATACGAGCAGTACTTC. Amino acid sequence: CASSRGQGYEQYF.